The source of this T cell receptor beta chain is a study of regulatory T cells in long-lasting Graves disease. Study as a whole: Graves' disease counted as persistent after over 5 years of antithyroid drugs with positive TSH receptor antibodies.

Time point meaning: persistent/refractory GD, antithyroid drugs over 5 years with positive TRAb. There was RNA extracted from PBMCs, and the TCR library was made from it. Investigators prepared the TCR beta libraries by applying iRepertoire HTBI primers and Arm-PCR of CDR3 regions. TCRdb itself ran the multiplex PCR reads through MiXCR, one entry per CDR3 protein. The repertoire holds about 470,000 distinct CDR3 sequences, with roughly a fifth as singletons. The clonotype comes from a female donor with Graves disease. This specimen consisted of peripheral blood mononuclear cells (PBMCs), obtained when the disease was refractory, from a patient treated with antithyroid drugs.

The CDR3 DNA follows: TGTGCCAGCAGTTTAGGGGGATTTGGGGAGACCCAGTACTTC. It yields the protein CASSLGGFGETQYF. The gene calls are TRBV12-3 or TRBV12-4 and TRBJ2-5; D not certain. Trimming stripped 1 base from V and 5 bases from J, with 11 bases between. The CDR3 totals 14 residues.